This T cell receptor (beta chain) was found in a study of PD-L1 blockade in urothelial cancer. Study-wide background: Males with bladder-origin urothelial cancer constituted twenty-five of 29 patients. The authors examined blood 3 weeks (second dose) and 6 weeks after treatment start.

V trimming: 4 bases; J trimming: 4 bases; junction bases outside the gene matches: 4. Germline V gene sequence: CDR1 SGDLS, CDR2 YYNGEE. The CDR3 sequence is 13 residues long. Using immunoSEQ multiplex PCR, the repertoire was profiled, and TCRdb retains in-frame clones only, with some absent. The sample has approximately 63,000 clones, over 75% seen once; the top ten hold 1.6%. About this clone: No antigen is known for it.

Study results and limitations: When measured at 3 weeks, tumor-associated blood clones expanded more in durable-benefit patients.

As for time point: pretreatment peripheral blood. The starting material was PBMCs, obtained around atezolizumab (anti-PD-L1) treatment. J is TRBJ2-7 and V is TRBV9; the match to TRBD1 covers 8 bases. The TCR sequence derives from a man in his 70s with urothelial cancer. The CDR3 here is CASSRTGFYEQYF. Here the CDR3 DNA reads TGTGCCAGCAGCCGGACAGGGTTTTACGAGCAGTACTTC.